This T cell receptor (beta chain) was recovered during a study of CD8 T cells in Susac syndrome. Random hexamers were used to reverse transcribe the RNA input (about 0.5 to 1 ug). Amplification of the TCR beta CDR3 was carried out by immunoSEQ multiplex PCR, which spanned a total of 54 Vbeta and 13 Jbeta segments. TCRdb reanalysed the immunoSEQ multiplex PCR reads using MiXCR and keeps one entry per CDR3 protein. This sample has around 190,000 distinct CDR3 sequences, with 80% to 95% found just once. TEMRA cells were FACS-enriched, and CD8+ and CD4+ T cells were isolated negatively. Germline V lookup: CDR1 MNHEY, CDR2 SMNVEV (reference sequence). The CDR3 runs to 15 residues. J was trimmed by 6 bases and V by 0 bases; bases with no gene match: 5.

The clonotype originates from a human donor in good health. Sequencing input: CD4+ T cells from PBMCs. V is TRBV27 and J is TRBJ1-5, with TRBD1 identical over 7 bases. The CDR3 spells CASSLSTGRGQPQHF. The CDR3 nucleotides are TGTGCCAGCAGTTTATCGACAGGGAGGGGTCAGCCCCAGCATTTT.